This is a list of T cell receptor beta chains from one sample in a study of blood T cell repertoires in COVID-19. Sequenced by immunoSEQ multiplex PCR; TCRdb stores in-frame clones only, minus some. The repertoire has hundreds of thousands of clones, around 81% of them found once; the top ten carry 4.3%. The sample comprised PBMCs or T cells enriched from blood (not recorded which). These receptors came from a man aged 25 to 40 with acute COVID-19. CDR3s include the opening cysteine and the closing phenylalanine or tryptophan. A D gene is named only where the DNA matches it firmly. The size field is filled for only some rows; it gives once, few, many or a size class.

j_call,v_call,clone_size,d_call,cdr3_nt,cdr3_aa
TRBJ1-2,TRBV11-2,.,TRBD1,TGTGCCAGCAGCTTAGACGGACAGGGGAGCTATGGCTACACCTTC,CASSLDGQGSYGYTF
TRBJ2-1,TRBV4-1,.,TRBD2,TGCGCCAGCAGCCTAAACAGCGGGGGGGTAGAGCAGTTCTTC,CASSLNSGGVEQFF
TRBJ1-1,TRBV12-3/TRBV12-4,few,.,TGTGCCAGCAGTTTGGAGAGGGTCACTGAAGCTTTCTTT,CASSLERVTEAFF
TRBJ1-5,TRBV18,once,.,TGTGCCAGCTCACCACAGGGGCAGTATCAGCCCCAGCATTTT,CASSPQGQYQPQHF
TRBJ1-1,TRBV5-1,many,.,TGCGCCAGCAGCTTGGGGGGAATACAGGCCCTGAACACTGAAGCTTTCTTT,CASSLGGIQALNTEAFF
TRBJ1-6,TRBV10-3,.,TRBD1,TGTGCCATCAGTCCGGGACAGAATAATTCACCCCTCCACTTT,CAISPGQNNSPLHF
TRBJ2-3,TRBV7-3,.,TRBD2,TGTGCCAGCAGCCTAACTAGCGGGGGATCCACAGATACGCAGTATTTT,CASSLTSGGSTDTQYF
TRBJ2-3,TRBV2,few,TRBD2,TGTGCCAGCAGCAGCGGGGGGGGAGCAGATACGCAGTATTTT,CASSSGGGADTQYF
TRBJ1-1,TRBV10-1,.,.,TGCGCCAGCAGTGAGTCCCCCGGGGTCGGAGCTTTCTTT,CASSESPGVGAFF
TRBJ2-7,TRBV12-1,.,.,TGTGCCAGCAGACGGGCGGGGACGGTCTCCTACGAGCAGTACTTC,CASRRAGTVSYEQYF
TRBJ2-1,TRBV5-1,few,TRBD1,TGCGCCAGCAGCCCCTCCGGGACAGGGGGCGGAGAGCAGTTCTTC,CASSPSGTGGGEQFF
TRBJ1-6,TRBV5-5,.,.,TGTGCCAGCAGCTTTCCTACAGGAGTTAATTCACCCCTCCACTTT,CASSFPTGVNSPLHF
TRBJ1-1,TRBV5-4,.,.,TGTGCCAGCAGCTTGCCTTCGGGCACTGAAGCTTTCTTT,CASSLPSGTEAFF
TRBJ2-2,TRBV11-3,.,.,TGTGCCAGCAGCTTGGCCAGGGGAAAGTCCGGGGAGCTGTTTTTT,CASSLARGKSGELFF
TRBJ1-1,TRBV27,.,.,TGTGCCAGCAGACCCAGGGTAGGCACTGAAGCTTTCTTT,CASRPRVGTEAFF
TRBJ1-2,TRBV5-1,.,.,TGCGCCAGCAGCTTGGCGCAGGTTGGCTATGGCTACACCTTC,CASSLAQVGYGYTF
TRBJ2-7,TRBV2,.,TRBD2,TGTGCCAGCAGTGGGACTAGCGGGGGGGCCTCCTACGAGCAGTACTTC,CASSGTSGGASYEQYF
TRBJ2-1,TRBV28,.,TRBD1,TGTGCCAGCAGCCGAGGAGGGCAGGGGGCAAATGAGCAGTTCTTC,CASSRGGQGANEQFF
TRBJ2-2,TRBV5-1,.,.,TGCGCCAGCAGCTTGGGTGCCGGGAACACCGGGGAGCTGTTTTTT,CASSLGAGNTGELFF
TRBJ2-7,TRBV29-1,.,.,TGCAGCGTTGAAAACGGGAGCTACGAGCAGTACTTC,CSVENGSYEQYF
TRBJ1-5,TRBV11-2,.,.,TGTGCCAGCAGCTTAGCGGGGGATCAGCCCCAGCATTTT,CASSLAGDQPQHF
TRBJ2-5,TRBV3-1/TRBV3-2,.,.,TGTGCCAGCAGCCAGATACTAACGCAGACCCAGTACTTC,CASSQILTQTQYF
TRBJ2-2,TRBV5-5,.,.,TGTGCCAGCAGCTTTGAGCCATGGGCCCAGGAGCTGTTTTTT,CASSFEPWAQELFF
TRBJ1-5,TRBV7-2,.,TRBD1,TGTGCCAGCAGCACGGGACAGGGGGCGATTAGTCAGCCCCAGCATTTT,CASSTGQGAISQPQHF
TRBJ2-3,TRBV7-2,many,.,TGTGCCAGCAGCCCGGGGGGCCCAAGCACAGATACGCAGTATTTT,CASSPGGPSTDTQYF
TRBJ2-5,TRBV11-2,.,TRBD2,TGTGCCAGCAGCTTGAGTAGCGGGGTATGGTCGGCATCCCAAGAGACCCAGTACTTC,CASSLSSGVWSASQETQYF
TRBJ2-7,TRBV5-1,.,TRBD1,TGCGCCAGCAGAGAGTCCGACAGGGGGCGGAGACACGAGCAGTACTTC,CASRESDRGRRHEQYF
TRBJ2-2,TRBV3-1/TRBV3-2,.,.,TGTGCCAGCCAGACAGGCAAAGGCGGGGAGCTGTTTTTT,CASQTGKGGELFF
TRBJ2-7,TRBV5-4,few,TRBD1,TGTGCCAGCAGCCGGGACAGCAACTCCTACGAGCAGTACTTC,CASSRDSNSYEQYF
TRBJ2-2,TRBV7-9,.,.,TGTGCCAGCAGCCCCCCCGGTAGTGGCGGGGAGCTGTTTTTT,CASSPPGSGGELFF
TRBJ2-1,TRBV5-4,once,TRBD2,TGTGCCAGCAGCCCCGGACTAGCGGGAAACTACAATGAGCAGTTCTTC,CASSPGLAGNYNEQFF
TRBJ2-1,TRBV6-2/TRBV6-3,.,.,TGTGCCAGCAGTTACTCGACTACACCCGTCTTC,CASSYSTTPVF
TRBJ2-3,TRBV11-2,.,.,TGTGCCAGCAGCTTAGCCCCACCTCAGAGGCGGGGAGAATCAGATACGCAGTATTTT,CASSLAPPQRRGESDTQYF
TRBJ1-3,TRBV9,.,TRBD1,TGTGCCAGCAGCGCCCGGGACAGGGTCTCTGGAAACACCATATATTTT,CASSARDRVSGNTIYF
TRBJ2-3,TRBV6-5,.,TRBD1,TGTGCCAGCAGACAGGGGATCGCAGATACGCAGTATTTT,CASRQGIADTQYF
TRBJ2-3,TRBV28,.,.,TGTGCCAGCACCTCAGGGTTTACTACGCAGTATTTT,CASTSGFTTQYF
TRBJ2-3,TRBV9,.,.,TGTGCCAGCAGCCTCCAACCGGGGCGGGAAAGCACAGATACGCAGTATTTT,CASSLQPGRESTDTQYF
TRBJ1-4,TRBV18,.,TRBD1,TGTGCCAGCTCACCAACGGGGGGACAGGGAAGTGAAAAACTGTTTTTT,CASSPTGGQGSEKLFF
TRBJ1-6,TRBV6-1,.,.,TGTGCCAGCAGTGGAACCGGGAAAGCCTATAATTCACCCCTCCACTTT,CASSGTGKAYNSPLHF
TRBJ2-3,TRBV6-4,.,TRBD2,TGTGCCAGCAGCGTGCCTAGCGGGGGCACAGATACGCAGTATTTT,CASSVPSGGTDTQYF
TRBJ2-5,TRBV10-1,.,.,TGCGCCAGCAGTGAGTCGCAGGGGTGGAAGACCCAGTACTTC,CASSESQGWKTQYF
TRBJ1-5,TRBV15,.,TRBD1,TGTGCCACCAGCAGAGAGAGTTCGACAGGGGTGGGCAATCAGCCCCAGCATTTT,CATSRESSTGVGNQPQHF
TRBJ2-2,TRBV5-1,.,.,TGCGCCAGCAGCTTGGCCGGCACCGGGGAGCTGTTTTTT,CASSLAGTGELFF
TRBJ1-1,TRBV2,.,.,TGTGCCAGCAGCCCTGGGGGGGTGAACACTGAAGCTTTCTTT,CASSPGGVNTEAFF
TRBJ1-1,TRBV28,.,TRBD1,TGTGCCAGCAGTGCATCCTACAGGGGGCGAGCTTTCTTT,CASSASYRGRAFF
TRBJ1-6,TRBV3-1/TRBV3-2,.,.,TGTGCCAGCAGCCACTCTCTGACAGGCTCCTATAATTCACCCCTCCACTTT,CASSHSLTGSYNSPLHF
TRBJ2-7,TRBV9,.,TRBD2,TGTGCCAGCAGCGTAGGCGCCAGCGGGGGCCAGTACGAGCAGTACTTC,CASSVGASGGQYEQYF
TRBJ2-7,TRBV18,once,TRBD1,TGTGCCAGCTCACCGGGACAGGGAAGCTACGAGCAGTACTTC,CASSPGQGSYEQYF
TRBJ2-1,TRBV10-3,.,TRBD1,TGTGCCATCTGGAGCCAGGGGGCGAACAATGAGCAGTTCTTC,CAIWSQGANNEQFF
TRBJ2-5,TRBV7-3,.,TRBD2,TGTGCCAGCAGCTTAGCGGGGGGGCAAGAGACCCAGTACTTC,CASSLAGGQETQYF
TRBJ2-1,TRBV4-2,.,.,TGTGCCAGCAGCCAAGACGAGTTGCGGGGTGAGCAGTTCTTC,CASSQDELRGEQFF
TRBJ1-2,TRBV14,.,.,TGTGCCAGCAGCCCTTGGGGAGGGCAAGCTAACTATGGCTACACCTTC,CASSPWGGQANYGYTF
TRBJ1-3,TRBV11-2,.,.,TGTGCCAGCAGCTTCGGGTTAGCGAACACCATATATTTT,CASSFGLANTIYF
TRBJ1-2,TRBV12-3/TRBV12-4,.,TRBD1,TGTGCCAGCAGTTCCGGGACAGGAGGCTACACCTTC,CASSSGTGGYTF
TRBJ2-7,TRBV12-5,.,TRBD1,TGTGCTAGTGGTTTGGCCGGGACAGCCGGCGAGCAGTACTTC,CASGLAGTAGEQYF
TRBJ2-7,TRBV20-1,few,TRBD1,TGCAGTGCTAGTGGACAGGGCCCCTACGAGCAGTACTTC,CSASGQGPYEQYF
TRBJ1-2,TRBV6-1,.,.,TGTGCCAGCAGTGAAAGAGAGGCCAGAGCTAACTATGGCTACACCTTC,CASSEREARANYGYTF
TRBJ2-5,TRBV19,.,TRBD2,TGTGCCAGTAGTCGGAGACTAGCGGGTGAGAGGGAGACCCAGTACTTC,CASSRRLAGERETQYF
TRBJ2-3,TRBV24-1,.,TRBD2,TGTGCCACCAGTGATTCGGGGCTAGCGGGGGGCACAGATACGCAGTATTTT,CATSDSGLAGGTDTQYF
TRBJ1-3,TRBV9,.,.,TGTGCCAGCAGCACCCAGGACCGGAGGGCAGGAAACACCATATATTTT,CASSTQDRRAGNTIYF